One and the same sample provided the 27 T cell receptor beta chains below, sequenced in a study of human versus mouse CDR3 diversity and MHC coevolution. Assay used: immunoSEQ multiplex PCR; TCRdb lists only in-frame clones, some missing. The sample includes approximately 81,000 clones, 85% to 95% of them seen just once. Sequencing input: naive CD4+ T cells from blood. The subset: CD45RO-negative CD62L-positive naive CD4 T cells. Receptor source: a person aged 25 to 75 in good health.

This chain links TRBV11-2 with TRBJ1-2; TRBD1 agrees at 8 bases. This CDR3 spans 15 amino acids. Germline CDR1 and CDR2: SGHAT and FQNNGV. The junction had 8 bases not matched to a gene; V was cut back by 4 bases and J by 4 bases. CDR3 sequence: CASSSLRDRIYGYTF. For the CDR3, the DNA is TGTGCCAGCAGCTCGTTGCGGGACAGGATCTATGGCTACACCTTC.

V is TRBV5-1 and J is TRBJ2-1; D uncertain. V gave up 4 bases and J gave up 4 bases, with 15 bases separating them. The CDR3 extends over 15 amino acids. Germline values: CDR1 SGHRS, CDR2 YFSETQ. This chain's CDR3 is CASSIAQPRYNEQFF. The CDR3 nucleotides are TGCGCCAGCAGCATCGCCCAACCCAGATACAATGAGCAGTTCTTC.

This clone was picked up a small number of times. This chain links TRBV10-3 with TRBJ1-5; D might be TRBD1 (5 bases). The CDR3 runs 13 residues. V was cut by 6 bases and J by 4 bases, with 10 bases left in between. Germline lookup yields CDR1 ENHRY and CDR2 SYGVKD. The CDR3 loop reads CAIRGQGNQPQHF. CDR3 DNA sequence: TGTGCCATCAGGGGGCAAGGGAATCAGCCCCAGCATTTT.

The table lists this clone with a count of one. The rearrangement uses TRBV18 and TRBJ2-2; 13 bases are a match to TRBD2. The CDR3 has 17 residues. The germline V gene has CDR1 KGHSH and CDR2 LQKENI. Losses at the gene ends were 5 bases for V and 0 bases for J; bases not matched to a gene: 3. The CDR3 coding sequence is TGTGCCAGCTCAACGACTAGCGGGGGGCCGAACACCGGGGAGCTGTTTTTT. As protein: CASSTTSGGPNTGELFF.

J is TRBJ1-3 and V is TRBV7-2, with a weak D call TRBD1 (5 bases). The V end was cut by 5 bases, the J end by 4 bases, with 15 bases between. The CDR3 consists of 15 residues. Germline V gives CDR1 SGHTA, CDR2 FQGNSA. CDR3 nucleotide sequence: TGTGCCAGCAGCCCCGGGGGGACCTCCGGAAACACCATATATTTT. This sequence encodes CASSPGGTSGNTIYF.

This sequence joins TRBV2 and TRBJ1-4, with 9 positions matching TRBD1. Germline values: CDR1 SNHLY, CDR2 FYNNEI. J was trimmed by 6 bases and V by 8 bases; bases with no gene match: 10. CDR3 size: 15 residues. Here the CDR3 DNA reads TGTGCCAGCTTATTAGGGACAGGGCGATATGAAAAACTGTTTTTT. The encoded protein is CASLLGTGRYEKLFF.

This clone was seen only once. V gene TRBV5-1 combines with J gene TRBJ2-7, with 7 bases identical to TRBD1. J gave up 5 bases and V 3 bases, and 11 bases lay outside the gene matches. CDR3 length: 15 amino acids. The germline V gene has CDR1 SGHRS and CDR2 YFSETQ. Written as DNA, the CDR3 is TGCGCCAGCAGCTCCCCCGGGACAGTCTTAAACGAGCAGTACTTC. Residues: CASSSPGTVLNEQYF. Variable domain in full (rest from reference TRBV5-1 and TRBJ2-7): KAGVTQTPRYLIKTRGQQVTLSCSPISGHRSVSWYQQTPGQGLQFLFEYFSETQRNKGNFPGRFSGRQFSNSRSEMNVSTLELGDSALYLCASSSPGTVLNEQYFGPGTRLTVT.

V and J are TRBV5-4 and TRBJ2-7, with D maybe TRBD1 (5 bases). V lost 4 bases and J 0 bases, leaving 11 bases between the germline ends. CDR3 size: 14 residues. From germline, CDR1 is SGHNT and CDR2 YYREEE (reference sequence). The CDR3 DNA sequence: TGTGCCAGCAGCATAAAGACAGCCTCCTACGAGCAGTACTTC. It specifies CASSIKTASYEQYF.

The V call is TRBV4-2, the J call TRBJ2-7, with 9 bases aligning to TRBD1. The germline V gene has CDR1 LGHNA and CDR2 YNFKEQ. This CDR3 spans 15 amino acids. The junction had 9 bases not matched to a gene; V was cut back by 2 bases and J by 7 bases. The CDR3 loop reads CASSQPLGTGREQYF. DNA for the CDR3: TGTGCCAGCAGCCAACCTTTAGGGACAGGGCGGGAGCAGTACTTC.

This chain joins TRBV7-3 and TRBJ1-1; D uncertain. The germline V gene has CDR1 SGHTA and CDR2 FQGTGA. This CDR3 is built from 14 residues. Trimming took off 1 base at V and 4 bases at J, with 10 bases between the two ends. In nucleotides, the CDR3 is TGTGCCAGCAGCTTAAGCACTTCGGGCACTGAAGCTTTCTTT. Its protein product is CASSLSTSGTEAFF.

This clone was seen a handful of times. The V gene is TRBV6-9, the J gene TRBJ2-7; possible D gene TRBD2, 6 bases. CDR3 length equals 14 residues. From germline, CDR1 is MNHGY and CDR2 SVAAGI. Trimming removed 11 bases at V and 2 bases at J, with 19 bases between. CDR3 DNA sequence: TGTGCCCCTGTCGGGGACTCAAATACCTACGAGCAGTACTTC. Its translation is CAPVGDSNTYEQYF.

This chain links TRBV27 with TRBJ2-3, with 8 bases identical to TRBD2. Germline loops: CDR1 MNHEY, CDR2 SMNVEV (reference sequence). The CDR3 totals 16 residues. The ends lost 3 bases at V and 6 bases at J; junction bases unmatched: 11. CDR3 bases: TGTGCCAGCAGTTTGGGGTTCAGCGGGGGTGCGGATACGCAGTATTTT. Translation: CASSLGFSGGADTQYF.

The rearrangement uses TRBV27 and TRBJ2-1; 12 bases fit TRBD2. V shed 3 bases, J shed 5 bases, and the junction held 8 bases outside the gene matches. Per the germline V gene, CDR1 is MNHEY and CDR2 is SMNVEV (reference sequence). The CDR3 loop spans 17 amino acids. This chain's CDR3 is CASSFPLLAGGDNEQFF. Written as DNA, the CDR3 is TGTGCCAGCAGTTTCCCGCTCCTAGCGGGGGGGGACAATGAGCAGTTCTTC.

V and J are TRBV19 and TRBJ1-1; D remains ambiguous. The CDR3 contains 14 residues. Trimming left V 3 bases short and J 10 bases short, with 18 bases between. Germline lookup yields CDR1 LNHDA and CDR2 SQIVND (reference sequence). This CDR3 reads CASSIMDSSQRAFF. The CDR3 DNA reads as TGTGCCAGTAGTATTATGGACTCGTCTCAAAGAGCTTTCTTT.

This chain joins TRBV6-1 and TRBJ1-1; 7 bases map to TRBD1. Germline CDR1 and CDR2: MNHNS and SASEGT. V gave up 2 bases and J gave up 10 bases; unmatched junction bases: 13. This CDR3 has 15 residues. CDR3 coding DNA: TGTGCCAGCAGTGAAAGGACGGCAGGGGGAACTCCAGCTTTCTTT. Its translation: CASSERTAGGTPAFF.

The chain couples TRBV7-2 to TRBJ1-6, with a possible D match to TRBD1 (6 bases). V lost 5 bases, J lost 9 bases, and 23 bases lay in between. Germline V lookup: CDR1 SGHTA, CDR2 FQGNSA. The CDR3 is made up of 17 amino acids. CDR3 region: CASSDDRRGNPFSPLHF. CDR3 DNA: TGTGCCAGCAGCGACGACCGCAGGGGTAATCCTTTTTCACCCCTCCACTTT.

The genes are TRBV7-9 and TRBJ2-3; a possible D gene is TRBD2 (5 bases). The CDR3 spans 15 residues. Germline CDR1 reads SEHNR; CDR2 reads FQNEAQ (reference sequence). V lost 0 bases and J lost 5, with 12 bases in between. The DNA of the CDR3 is TGTGCCAGCAGCTTAGCCTCCCCGGGAAGAGATACGCAGTATTTT. Amino acids: CASSLASPGRDTQYF.

The V call is TRBV11-3, the J call TRBJ2-1, with D possibly TRBD2 on 6 matching bases. Germline lookup yields CDR1 SGHNT and CDR2 YENEEA. CDR3 length equals 16 residues. The V end was cut by 6 bases, the J end by 0 bases, with 15 bases between. The chain's CDR3 is CASSPSGTYSYNEQFF. Here the CDR3 DNA reads TGTGCCAGCAGTCCATCCGGGACTTACTCCTACAATGAGCAGTTCTTC.

The chain recombines TRBV28 with TRBJ1-1; D is unclear. The germline CDR1 and CDR2 sequences are MDHEN and SYDVKM. The CDR3 is made up of 13 amino acids. V shed 6 bases and J shed 0 bases, with 8 bases lying between them. The CDR3 nucleotides read TGTGCCAGCAGGTCGTCCGTGAACACTGAAGCTTTCTTT. Translated: CASRSSVNTEAFF.

The gene calls are TRBV7-2 and TRBJ2-1; D perhaps matches TRBD2 (8 bases). This CDR3 has 16 residues. The germline V and J ends were trimmed by 5 bases and 4 bases, with 18 bases remaining between them. Germline V lookup: CDR1 SGHTA, CDR2 FQGNSA. As DNA, the CDR3 is TGTGCCAGCAGCCTGAGGGGGCGGGAGGTGTACAATGAGCAGTTCTTC. It codes for CASSLRGREVYNEQFF.

The chain employs TRBV6-1 and TRBJ2-2; a weak D match, TRBD1 (6 bases). The CDR3 is made up of 14 amino acids. Trimming cost V 2 bases and J 4 bases, with 8 bases left between them. Looked up from germline, CDR1 is MNHNS and CDR2 is SASEGT. CDR3 DNA: TGTGCCAGCAGTGAATCAGGGGTCACCGGGGAGCTGTTTTTT. Translating gives CASSESGVTGELFF.

In its sample, this clone was seen a few times. The chain uses TRBV7-2 and TRBJ1-5; perhaps TRBD1 as D (5 bases). The V gene's germline CDR1 is SGHTA and CDR2 FQGNSA. Deletions cut 2 bases from V and 7 bases from J, with 15 bases between. This CDR3 region has 15 residues. CDR3 in DNA: TGTGCCAGCAGCTTAAGCCCATCGGGGGAACAGCCCCAGCATTTT. It translates to CASSLSPSGEQPQHF.

The chain is built from TRBV19 and TRBJ2-5; 9 bases are a match to TRBD1. The CDR3 length is 15 residues. The V gene's germline CDR1 is LNHDA and CDR2 SQIVND (reference sequence). The V segment lost 3 bases and the J segment 4 bases; nucleotides outside the gene matches: 6. Here the CDR3 reads CASSIITGGRETQYF. As DNA, the CDR3 is TGTGCCAGTAGTATTATAACAGGGGGCCGAGAGACCCAGTACTTC.

The V gene is TRBV18, the J gene TRBJ1-5, with 9 nucleotides matching TRBD1. Germline V gene sequence: CDR1 KGHSH, CDR2 LQKENI. Trimming at V came to 1 base and at J to 5 bases, leaving 6 bases not matched to a gene. This CDR3 contains 16 residues. CDR3 nucleotides: TGTGCCAGCTCACCACGGGGACAGGGCGACGATCAGCCCCAGCATTTT. Amino acid sequence: CASSPRGQGDDQPQHF.

V usage is TRBV19 and J usage is TRBJ2-3; 9 bases line up with TRBD1. Germline V gives CDR1 LNHDA, CDR2 SQIVND (reference sequence). The ends lost 5 bases at V and 4 bases at J; junction bases unmatched: 7. The CDR3 extends over 15 amino acids. Here the CDR3 DNA reads TGTGCCAGTAGTCCGGGACAGGGTGTCGCAGATACGCAGTATTTT. The encoded protein is CASSPGQGVADTQYF. Filled out from reference TRBV19 and TRBJ2-3, the complete variable domain reads DGGITQSPKYLFRKEGQNVTLSCEQNLNHDAMYWYRQDPGQGLRLIYYSQIVNDFQKGDIAEGYSVSREKKESFPLTVTSAQKNPTAFYLCASSPGQGVADTQYFGPGTRLTVL.

The rearrangement links TRBV7-9 to TRBJ1-1, with D possibly matching TRBD1 (5 bases). The CDR3 has 13 residues. From germline, CDR1 is SEHNR and CDR2 FQNEAQ (reference sequence). Between the trimmed V and J ends, which lost 1 base and 5 bases, there was a span of 8 bases. The CDR3 protein is CASSLVGATEAFF. CDR3 nucleotide sequence: TGTGCCAGCAGCTTAGTAGGGGCAACTGAAGCTTTCTTT.

This sequence joins TRBV5-4 and TRBJ2-2, with 10 nucleotides matching TRBD2. The V gene's germline CDR1 is SGHNT and CDR2 YYREEE (reference sequence). The CDR3 is made up of 17 amino acids. J lost 2 bases, V lost 0 bases, and 4 bases had no gene match. The CDR3 is CASSLGGLAANTGELFF. In DNA, the CDR3 is TGTGCCAGCAGCTTGGGAGGACTAGCGGCCAACACCGGGGAGCTGTTTTTT.